This TCR beta chain was observed in a study of beta chain features in type 1 diabetes. Study context: Patients shared similar age, gender and cell yields with healthy donors. The study, taken as a whole, reports: In all four CD4+ subsets, TCRB CDR3 length was significantly, moderately reduced in type 1 diabetes. The similarity of naive, central memory and Treg TCRB repertoires appeared greater among patients than among healthy donors.

Researchers reported sorting CD4+ naive, central memory, regulatory and stem cell-like memory cells via CD45RO/CCR7/CD25/CD127/CD95/CD27. Germline CDR1 and CDR2: SGHNT and YENEEA. J was trimmed by 4 bases and V by 3 bases; bases with no gene match: 7. This CDR3 spans 16 amino acids. This clone was seen a handful of times. Antigen: not known. Of the isolated RNA, all was reverse transcribed, and so the sequenced material was expressed TCRB transcripts. TCRdb's table, derived via immunoSEQ multiplex PCR, lists solely in-frame clones and lacks some. The table has about 180,000 clones, approximately 13% seen once; the top ten hold 0.6% to 0.8%.

The sequence was obtained from a woman in her late teens or twenties in good health. Input material: central memory CD4+ T cells from blood. This chain connects TRBV11-3 to TRBJ2-1, with 9 nucleotides matching TRBD2. CDR3 nucleotides: TGTGCCAGCAGCTTCGATAGCGGGAGTGCTTACAATGAGCAGTTCTTC. This translates into CASSFDSGSAYNEQFF. The variable domain in full, with the rest retrieved from reference TRBV11-3 and TRBJ2-1, is EAGVVQSPRYKIIEKKQPVAFWCNPISGHNTLYWYLQNLGQGPELLIRYENEEAVDDSQLPKDRFSAERLKGVDSTLKIQPAELGDSAVYLCASSFDSGSAYNEQFFGPGTRLTVL.